This passage covers 8 T cell receptor beta chains from one sample sequenced in a study of metastatic and nonmetastatic thyroid tumors. Every patient underwent thyroid surgery untreated. With MiXCR, TCRdb reprocessed the PCR reads. The table has around 44,000 clones, 28% seen once; the top ten hold 9.9%. Material for sequencing was blood. Receptors were obtained from a male donor with papillary thyroid cancer or a benign thyroid nodule (not recorded which). Some clones in this sample may be carry-over from other donors' samples.

This clone has more than one count but fewer than ten. The J gene is TRBJ2-3, the V gene TRBV2; 7 bases map to TRBD1. Germline-derived CDR1 and CDR2 are SNHLY and FYNNEI. CDR3 length equals 15 residues. With V trimmed by 7 bases and J by 2 bases, 9 bases remained unmatched. CDR3 nucleotides: TGTGCCAGCAACAGGCGACAGGGCACCACAGATACGCAGTATTTT. Translation gives CASNRRQGTTDTQYF.

Comments on this clone: The junction departs from the called germline gene at one end, perhaps through a read error. V and J are TRBV5-1 and TRBJ2-5; the match to TRBD1 covers 7 bases. CDR3 size: 16 residues. The V gene's germline CDR1 is SGHRS and CDR2 YFSETQ. The CDR3 DNA reads as TGCGCCAGCAGCTTGGCGAGAAAGGGGGCAGGAGAGACCAAGTACTTC. Translated: CASSLARKGAGETKYF.

The V call is TRBV20-1, the J call TRBJ1-2, with 8 bases lining up with TRBD1. Looked up from germline, CDR1 is DFQATT and CDR2 is SNEGSKA (reference sequence). The CDR3 loop spans 15 amino acids. After removal of 6 bases from V and 9 bases from J, the junction contained 18 bases not matched to a gene. CDR3 sequence: CSAWVEDRDSRCYTF. CDR3 nucleotides: TGCAGTGCCTGGGTAGAGGACAGGGACTCTAGATGCTACACCTTC.

The J gene is TRBJ2-3, the V gene TRBV20-1; D is uncertain. This CDR3 is 15 amino acids long. The V end was cut by 0 bases, the J end by 0 bases, with 10 bases between. The germline V gene has CDR1 DFQATT and CDR2 SNEGSKA (reference sequence). CDR3: CSARDIGTSTDTQYF. In nucleotides, the CDR3 is TGCAGTGCTAGAGATATTGGAACTAGCACAGATACGCAGTATTTT.

This clone was recorded many times. J is TRBJ2-3 and V is TRBV19; the D is unclear. V was clipped by 2 bases and J by 6 bases, with 18 bases between them. The CDR3 is 16 amino acids. Germline V CDR1 and CDR2: LNHDA, SQIVND (reference sequence). The CDR3 loop reads CASSISAGPFVDTQYF. The CDR3 bases are TGTGCCAGTAGTATATCAGCAGGACCGTTCGTGGATACGCAGTATTTT.

This clone was observed at least ten times. The chain recombines TRBV30 with TRBJ1-1; D possibly corresponds to TRBD1 (6 bases). The CDR3 spans 16 residues. The germline gives CDR1 GTSNPN, CDR2 SVGIG (reference sequence). Trimming left V 4 bases short and J 5 bases short, with 23 bases between. In nucleotides, the CDR3 is TGTGCCTGGAACCCCCTCTTTGACAGGATGTGGACTGAAGCTTTCTTT. Protein sequence: CAWNPLFDRMWTEAFF.

This clone is medium-sized (0.01 to 0.1%) within its sample. J is TRBJ1-2 and V is TRBV10-1; maybe TRBD1 (5 bases). With 0 bases removed from V and 8 bases from J, the gap between germline ends came to 22 bases. Germline loops: CDR1 WNHNN, CDR2 SYGVQD (reference sequence). The CDR3 runs to 17 residues. Written as DNA, the CDR3 is TGCGCCAGCAGTGAGTCGGAAACCTCAATAATGGGGACCGGCTACACCTTC. Translated, it gives CASSESETSIMGTGYTF.

By its share, this clone is medium-sized (0.01 to 0.1%). V gene TRBV6-6 combines with J gene TRBJ2-2; TRBD2 is a possible D gene (5 bases). The germline V gene encodes CDR1 MNHNY and CDR2 SVGAGI (reference sequence). The CDR3 runs 18 residues. V was clipped by 3 bases and J by 1 base, with 18 bases between them. CDR3 bases: TGTGCCAGCAGTTATTTCCGAAAACTAGACGGGAACACCGGGGAGCTGTTTTTT. Translation gives CASSYFRKLDGNTGELFF.